This TCR beta chain was profiled in a study of kidney transplant recipient with SARS-CoV-2 infection. The V gene lost 0 bases and the J gene lost 3 bases, with 23 bases spanning the gap. The germline V gene has CDR1 DFQATT and CDR2 SNEGSKA (reference sequence). This CDR3 contains 18 residues. This clonotype has a count of ten or more. From the reads, TCRdb called clonotypes with MiXCR, one entry per CDR3 protein. The data contain roughly 250,000 distinct CDR3 sequences, around 28% of them seen just once; the ten biggest clones take up about 7%. The chain recombines TRBV20-1 with TRBJ1-2; the D is unclear. Here the sequenced sample was a blood sample, taken at baseline and between days 110 and 120 from a kidney transplant recipient. The TCR comes from a male patient aged 25-45 years who had COVID-19 and was a kidney transplant recipient. Some of the T cells may derive from the graft donor. The CDR3 nucleotides read TGCAGTGCTAGAGATCGAAGGGCAGCCAGACTCGGGGACTATGGCTACACCTTC. Translation gives CSARDRRAARLGDYGYTF.